This TCR beta chain was retrieved from a study of Graves' ophthalmopathy and Graves' hyperthyroidism. Overall study findings and caveats: Forecasting of ophthalmopathy progression by the model achieved around 68% sensitivity and 72% to 75% specificity.

Germline CDR1 and CDR2: MDHEN and SYDVKM. J gave up 0 bases and V 1 base, and 11 bases lay outside the gene matches. This CDR3 has 18 residues. In this sample, this clonotype turned up many times. The antigen is undetermined. In donors with ophthalmopathy, activity was moderate-to-severe, with CAS ≥3, NOSPECS ≥4 and duration under 3 months. Patients with other autoimmune diseases, uncontrolled infections, pregnancy or lactation were excluded. Using RNA transcripts, the TCR beta CDR3 regions were amplified. In the first round, RT-PCR was carried out with HTBI primers, and a multiplex PCR formed the second round. TCRdb reprocessed the multiplex PCR reads with MiXCR, giving one entry per CDR3 protein. The data hold around 470,000 distinct CDR3 sequences, with under 15% observed a single time.

Sequenced: blood. The receptor comes from a woman aged 30 to 39 with Graves' ophthalmopathy. The genes are TRBV28 and TRBJ2-5, with 7 nucleotides matching TRBD1. The CDR3 sequence is CASSLYGESDRDQETQYF. The CDR3, as DNA: TGTGCCAGCAGTTTATACGGGGAGTCTGACAGGGACCAAGAGACCCAGTACTTC.